A selection of T cell receptor beta chains follows, all from one sample in a study of T-cell memory formation after mild COVID-19. One entry per CDR3 protein results from TCRdb running MiXCR on the 5' RACE reads. Counted here are approximately 490,000 distinct CDR3 sequences, 20% occurring once; the ten biggest clones make up around 13%. The sequenced sample consisted of PBMCs or a T cell subset sorted from them (not recorded which). The origin of the receptors is an adult woman who had mild COVID-19 (a few samples of this study predate the infection). Cell type and time point are not known. CDR3s leave out the opening cysteine and the closing phenylalanine or tryptophan. Clone size is stated in some rows and not others, as once, few, many or a class when expanded.

CDR3 protein,clone size,J gene,V gene
SVAVADEQY,few,TRBJ2-7,TRBV29-1
ASSLAVDSRGVYEQY,NA,TRBJ2-7,TRBV5-1
ASSPDRGKMRGELF,NA,TRBJ2-2,TRBV21-1
ASSQGRTGGYGYT,few,TRBJ1-2,TRBV4-3
ASATSGGANEQF,once,TRBJ2-1,TRBV5-1
ATSFQGANTGELF,NA,TRBJ2-2,TRBV24-1
ASSPSAKGGNEQF,NA,TRBJ2-1,TRBV5-1
ASSSTSGVGEQY,few,TRBJ2-7,TRBV7-2
ASSLTERGNIQY,NA,TRBJ2-4,TRBV4-3
ASLAGAYTGELF,NA,TRBJ2-2,TRBV6-5
ASSLSGSPDTQY,NA,TRBJ2-3,TRBV27
ASSASQVSPLH,NA,TRBJ1-6,TRBV5-1
SAMEVGEQY,few,TRBJ2-7,TRBV20-1
ASSQDFPGAYEQY,NA,TRBJ2-7,TRBV4-2
AISEHTYGYT,NA,TRBJ1-2,TRBV10-3
ASSQDRFSAEAF,NA,TRBJ1-1,TRBV7-8
ASSPTSGYEQY,few,TRBJ2-7,TRBV6-2/TRBV6-3
ASSPGGITGQY,few,TRBJ2-7,TRBV7-2
ASRVDTGTSGYNEQF,NA,TRBJ2-1,TRBV2
ASSSGQGRAMDTQY,NA,TRBJ2-3,TRBV19
SASRQGNTGELF,NA,TRBJ2-2,TRBV20-1
ASSWSGEPTDTQY,few,TRBJ2-3,TRBV7-2
AISPGQGDVDTQY,NA,TRBJ2-3,TRBV10-3
ASRNTGQGKAF,NA,TRBJ1-1,TRBV12-3/TRBV12-4
SARDASLPGRGGSGAF,many,TRBJ1-1,TRBV20-1
ASSSQDEDTQY,many,TRBJ2-3,TRBV5-1
ASSYTDPLSQQY,few,TRBJ2-7,TRBV6-5
ATGTGPFNEKLF,NA,TRBJ1-4,TRBV15
ASSSDGRTGNQPQH,NA,TRBJ1-5,TRBV6-5